These 28 T cell receptor beta chains originate from one sample sequenced in a study of blood T cell repertoires in COVID-19. The table came from immunoSEQ multiplex PCR; TCRdb's copy has only in-frame clones and leaves some out. The sample shows 200,000 or so clones, roughly 80% of them seen only once. The material sequenced was PBMCs or T cells enriched from blood (not recorded which). These receptors originate from a woman aged 40 to 55 with acute COVID-19.

The rearrangement uses TRBV30 and TRBJ1-2; tentative D call: TRBD1 (5 bases). V was cut by 0 bases and J by 5 bases, with 13 bases left in between. CDR3 length equals 14 residues. Germline assignment: CDR1 GTSNPN and CDR2 SVGIG (reference sequence). The CDR3 region is CAWSVRIRAYGYTF. CDR3 in DNA: TGTGCCTGGAGTGTAAGGATCAGGGCGTATGGCTACACCTTC.

This clone occurred once. The chain couples TRBV29-1 to TRBJ1-5, with 8 positions matching TRBD1. Germline trimming cut 6 bases from V and 7 bases from J; bases unmatched to any gene: 8. CDR1 SQVTM and CDR2 ANQGSEA come from the germline V gene. There are 13 residues in the CDR3. The CDR3 loop reads CSVEQGEGQPQHF. Written as DNA, the CDR3 is TGCAGCGTAGAACAGGGGGAAGGGCAGCCCCAGCATTTT.

V usage is TRBV18 and J usage is TRBJ1-4; no definite D call. The CDR3 contains 15 residues. Trimming cost V 5 bases and J 0 bases, with 10 bases left between them. Germline CDR1 and CDR2: KGHSH and LQKENI. The CDR3 coding sequence is TGTGCCAGCTCATCCCGAGATGCAACTAATGAAAAACTGTTTTTT. It translates to CASSSRDATNEKLFF.

This sequence joins TRBV10-1 and TRBJ2-5, with D hard to call. The germline V gene encodes CDR1 WNHNN and CDR2 SYGVQD (reference sequence). This CDR3 spans 14 amino acids. V lost 3 bases, J lost 1 base, and 9 bases lay in between. CDR3 amino acids: CASSEGGVQETQYF. DNA of the CDR3: TGCGCCAGCAGTGAAGGTGGAGTCCAAGAGACCCAGTACTTC.

The rearrangement links TRBV2 to TRBJ1-2; 9 nucleotides line up with TRBD1. CDR3 length: 14 amino acids. With 5 bases clipped from V and 6 bases from J, the junction kept 7 bases outside the gene matches. Germline lookup yields CDR1 SNHLY and CDR2 FYNNEI. Here the CDR3 DNA reads TGTGCCAGCAGTCAGGGACAGGGTTACGATGGCTACACCTTC. Its protein product is CASSQGQGYDGYTF.

This sequence joins TRBV4-1 and TRBJ1-2, with D perhaps TRBD1 (5 bases). Trimming took off 0 bases at V and 3 bases at J, with 8 bases between the two ends. CDR1 and CDR2 (germline): MGHRA, YSYEKL. The CDR3 is made up of 14 amino acids. The CDR3 coding sequence is TGCGCCAGCAGCCAAGAGGGGCTTTACTATGGCTACACCTTC. Protein: CASSQEGLYYGYTF.

This chain connects TRBV5-1 to TRBJ2-2, with a weak D call TRBD2 (5 bases). The CDR3 sequence is 15 residues long. The V gene's germline CDR1 is SGHRS and CDR2 YFSETQ. Trimming took off 1 base at V and 7 bases at J, with 14 bases between the two ends. The CDR3 DNA is TGCGCCAGCAGCTTGAGGGTGGGAAGCGGCGGGGAGCTGTTTTTT. It codes for CASSLRVGSGGELFF.

This clone has a handful of counts. V and J are TRBV18 and TRBJ1-2, with 11 bases lining up with TRBD1. Germline CDR1 reads KGHSH; CDR2 reads LQKENI. Germline trimming cut 5 bases from V and 8 bases from J; bases unmatched to any gene: 10. There are 15 residues in the CDR3. The CDR3, as DNA: TGTGCCAGCTCAGAGGACAGGGGGCCCTATCCCGGCTACACCTTC. Translating gives CASSEDRGPYPGYTF.

This clone was counted a single time. The rearrangement links TRBV9 to TRBJ2-7; 9 bases are shared with TRBD1. Germline CDR1 is SGDLS and CDR2 is YYNGEE. The CDR3 contains 18 residues. V shed 0 bases and J 3 bases; nucleotides not matched to a gene: 13. CDR3 residues: CASSVEGWSGTGCYEQYF. In DNA form, the CDR3 reads TGTGCCAGCAGCGTAGAAGGTTGGTCTGGGACAGGGTGCTACGAGCAGTACTTC.

This clone was counted between two and nine times. The rearrangement joins TRBV24-1 to TRBJ2-2, with TRBD1 matching 7 bases. The V and J ends lost 8 bases and 1 base, in that order; junction bases with no gene match: 6. The CDR3 is 15 residues long. Germline CDR1 and CDR2: KGHDR and SFDVKD. Here the CDR3 reads CATTLYRGNTGELFF. Written as DNA, the CDR3 is TGTGCCACCACCTTGTACAGGGGGAACACCGGGGAGCTGTTTTTT.

This chain connects TRBV9 to TRBJ2-3, with 9 bases matching TRBD2. Germline CDR1 is SGDLS and CDR2 is YYNGEE. The junction had 7 bases not matched to a gene; V was cut back by 6 bases and J by 2 bases. The CDR3 is 15 amino acids. Here the CDR3 DNA reads TGTGCCAGCACCTATAGCGGGAGCCCCACAGATACGCAGTATTTT. Protein product: CASTYSGSPTDTQYF.

The rearrangement links TRBV18 to TRBJ1-2, with D perhaps TRBD1 (6 bases). Per the germline V gene, CDR1 is KGHSH and CDR2 is LQKENI. CDR3 length: 12 amino acids. V gave up 9 bases and J gave up 5 bases, with 13 bases separating them. The CDR3 sequence is CASSGQTYGYTF. Here the CDR3 DNA reads TGTGCCAGTTCTGGACAGACTTATGGCTACACCTTC.

This clone was recorded at least ten times. This sequence joins TRBV14 and TRBJ2-7, with 9 nucleotides matching TRBD2. V shed 2 bases, J shed 9 bases, and the junction held 5 bases outside the gene matches. The germline gives CDR1 SGHDN, CDR2 FVKESK. There are 13 residues in the CDR3. Written as DNA, the CDR3 is TGTGCCAGCAGCCAACTCGCGGGAGGGTTGCAGTACTTC. Translation: CASSQLAGGLQYF.

This chain links TRBV24-1 with TRBJ1-1; 8 positions match TRBD1. After removal of 9 bases from V and 0 bases from J, the junction contained 11 bases not matched to a gene. This CDR3 contains 16 residues. Germline V CDR1 and CDR2: KGHDR, SFDVKD. The CDR3 loop is CATEDREASLNTEAFF. The CDR3 DNA sequence: TGTGCCACCGAGGACAGGGAAGCCTCCCTGAACACTGAAGCTTTCTTT.

This chain connects TRBV14 to TRBJ1-1, with unresolved D. The CDR3 is 13 amino acids. V was clipped by 5 bases and J by 2 bases, with 9 bases between them. Looked up from germline, CDR1 is SGHDN and CDR2 is FVKESK. CDR3 residues: CASSGHPNTEAFF. The CDR3 DNA reads TGTGCCAGCAGCGGGCACCCCAACACTGAAGCTTTCTTT.

The chain combines TRBV6-2 or TRBV6-3 with TRBJ1-1; no definite D call. The V gene lost 0 bases and the J gene lost 4 bases, with 12 bases spanning the gap. The CDR3 has 15 residues. CDR1 is MNHEY, CDR2 SVGEGT, per germline. CDR3 coding DNA: TGTGCCAGCAGTTACTCGTTATTAGGCGGCACTGAAGCTTTCTTT. Translating gives CASSYSLLGGTEAFF.

V gene TRBV10-2 combines with J gene TRBJ2-1; D not certain. The germline V and J ends were trimmed by 0 bases and 7 bases, with 7 bases remaining between them. The CDR3 extends over 13 amino acids. Per the germline V gene, CDR1 is WSHSY and CDR2 is SAAADI. The chain's CDR3 is CASSESKENEQFF. The CDR3, as DNA: TGCGCCAGCAGTGAGTCGAAGGAGAATGAGCAGTTCTTC.

The sample holds a few counts of this clone. This chain links TRBV3-1 (or the pseudogene TRBV3-2) with TRBJ2-7; D is uncertain. Trimming took off 4 bases at V and 0 bases at J, with 10 bases between the two ends. Germline V gives CDR1 LGHDT, CDR2 YNNKEL (reference sequence). The CDR3 has 14 residues. The CDR3 spells CASSLRRSSYEQYF. The CDR3 region has the DNA TGTGCCAGCAGCCTACGAAGGAGCTCCTACGAGCAGTACTTC.

CDR3 sequence (DNA): TGTGCCAGCACCCGGACTAGCGGGAGCGAGCAGTACTTC. Amino acids: CASTRTSGSEQYF. The rearrangement joins TRBV12-3 or TRBV12-4 to TRBJ2-7; the match to TRBD2 covers 13 bases. V trimming: 7 bases; J trimming: 6 bases; junction bases outside the gene matches: 3. The CDR3 contains 13 residues.

The sample holds one count of this clone. The chain couples TRBV7-3 to TRBJ1-6; D call uncertain. V was cut by 1 base and J by 6 bases, with 4 bases left in between. The CDR3 runs to 13 residues. Germline V gene data show CDR1 as SGHTA and CDR2 as FQGTGA. The CDR3 DNA follows: TGTGCCAGCAGCTTAATGGCTAATTCACCCCTCCACTTT. It translates to CASSLMANSPLHF.

The chain links TRBV7-2 to TRBJ2-4, with 9 bases fitting TRBD2. After removal of 5 bases from V and 1 base from J, the junction contained 3 bases not matched to a gene. This CDR3 has 15 amino acids. Germline assignment: CDR1 SGHTA and CDR2 FQGNSA. Here the CDR3 DNA reads TGTGCCAGCAGCCCGAGCGGGGGGGCCAAAAACATTCAGTACTTC. Protein sequence: CASSPSGGAKNIQYF.

The genes are TRBV30 and TRBJ2-5; D perhaps matches TRBD1 (6 bases). The CDR3 covers 12 residues. Trimming cost V 3 bases and J 5 bases, with 10 bases left between them. Germline CDR1 is GTSNPN and CDR2 is SVGIG (reference sequence). This CDR3 reads CAWSAGEETQYF. In nucleotides, the CDR3 is TGTGCCTGGAGCGCAGGGGAGGAGACCCAGTACTTC.

The V and J genes are TRBV5-4 and TRBJ1-2; 8 nucleotides align to TRBD1. From germline, CDR1 is SGHNT and CDR2 YYREEE (reference sequence). The CDR3 covers 16 residues. Germline trimming cut 5 bases from V and 3 bases from J; bases unmatched to any gene: 12. CDR3 DNA: TGTGCCAGCAGTAGGATGACAGGGGACCTTTACTATGGCTACACCTTC. Protein product: CASSRMTGDLYYGYTF.

The rearrangement links TRBV2 to TRBJ1-6; a possible D gene is TRBD1 (6 bases). The CDR3 consists of 17 residues. Germline V gives CDR1 SNHLY, CDR2 FYNNEI. Deletions cut 2 bases from V and 9 bases from J, with 20 bases between. CDR3 amino acids: CASSETRTGYGRSPLHF. CDR3 sequence (DNA): TGTGCCAGCAGTGAAACCCGTACAGGGTATGGACGTTCACCCCTCCACTTT.

This rearrangement joins TRBV6-1 to TRBJ2-1; the match to TRBD2 covers 8 bases. V was pared by 3 bases and J by 0 bases, with 10 bases of the junction left unmatched. The CDR3 contains 18 residues. CDR1 is MNHNS, CDR2 SASEGT, per germline. CDR3 DNA: TGTGCCAGCAGTGAGCTGGGGACTAGTCACAGCTCCTACAATGAGCAGTTCTTC. Its translation is CASSELGTSHSSYNEQFF.

This chain links TRBV2 with TRBJ1-2; D is unresolved. The CDR3 has 11 residues. The V gene lost 6 bases and the J gene lost 7 bases, with 9 bases spanning the gap. Per germline, CDR1 SNHLY and CDR2 FYNNEI. In DNA, the CDR3 is TGTGCCAGCAGAGACTCCTTTGGCTACACCTTC. Translating it yields CASRDSFGYTF.

This sequence joins TRBV5-1 and TRBJ2-7; TRBD2 might be the D (6 bases). Trimming stripped 4 bases from V and 4 bases from J, with 12 bases between. Germline CDR1 reads SGHRS; CDR2 reads YFSETQ. CDR3 length: 13 residues. DNA for the CDR3: TGCGCCAGCAGCCAAAGCGGGTTATACGAGCAGTACTTC. Residues: CASSQSGLYEQYF.

This sequence joins TRBV25-1 and TRBJ2-3, with 16 bases that match TRBD2. Germline V gene lookup returns CDR1 MGHDK and CDR2 SYGVNS. Trimming at V came to 2 bases and at J to 4 bases, leaving 3 bases not matched to a gene. This CDR3 is 17 amino acids long. The CDR3 DNA sequence: TGTGCCAGCAGTGAAGGGACTAGCGGGGGGGCCTCAGATACGCAGTATTTT. Encoded protein: CASSEGTSGGASDTQYF.